This T cell receptor (beta chain) comes out of a study of blood T cell repertoires in COVID-19. Study at large: The United States, Italy and Spain supplied acute and convalescent COVID-19 samples. PBMCs, B-cell-depleted T cells, or T cells were the source of the cDNA or gDNA that made up the material.

V shed 10 bases and J 8 bases; nucleotides not matched to a gene: 11. Germline V CDR1 and CDR2: WNHNN, SYGVQD (reference sequence). CDR3 size: 14 residues. In the original analysis: Reference gene primer amplification yielded estimated nucleated cell counts. Clones were read by immunoSEQ multiplex PCR, and TCRdb kept only the in-frame ones, dropping some. V and J calls and clone size are given by that table; D and trimming were obtained from the DNA. The sample yields under 250,000 clones, around four fifths seen once. This clone showed up just once. The sequencing input was peripheral blood. The gene calls are TRBV10-1 and TRBJ2-1; TRBD2 aligns across 10 bases. The sequence was obtained from a woman in her 70s with active or convalescent COVID-19. The CDR3 protein is CATQREGKLDEQFF. As DNA, the CDR3 is TGCGCCACACAGCGGGAGGGCAAGTTGGATGAGCAGTTCTTC.